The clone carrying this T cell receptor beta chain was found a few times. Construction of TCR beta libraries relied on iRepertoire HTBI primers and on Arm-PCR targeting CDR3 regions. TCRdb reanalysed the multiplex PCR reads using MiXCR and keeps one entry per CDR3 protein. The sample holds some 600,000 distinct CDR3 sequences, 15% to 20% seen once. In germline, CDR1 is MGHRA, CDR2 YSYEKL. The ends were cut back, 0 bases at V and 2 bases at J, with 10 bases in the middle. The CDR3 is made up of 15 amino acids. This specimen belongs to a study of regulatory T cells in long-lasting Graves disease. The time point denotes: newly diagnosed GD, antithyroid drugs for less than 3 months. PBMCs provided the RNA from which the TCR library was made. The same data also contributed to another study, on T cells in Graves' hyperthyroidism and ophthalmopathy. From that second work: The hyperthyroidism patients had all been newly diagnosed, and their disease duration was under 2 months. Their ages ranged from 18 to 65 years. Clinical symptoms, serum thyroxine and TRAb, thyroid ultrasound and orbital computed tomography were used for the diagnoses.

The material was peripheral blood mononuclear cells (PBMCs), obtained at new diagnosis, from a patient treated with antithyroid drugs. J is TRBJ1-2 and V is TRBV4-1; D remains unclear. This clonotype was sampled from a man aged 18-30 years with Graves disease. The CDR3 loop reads CASSQDHAGNYGYTF. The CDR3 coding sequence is TGCGCCAGCAGCCAAGATCACGCGGGGAACTATGGCTACACCTTC.